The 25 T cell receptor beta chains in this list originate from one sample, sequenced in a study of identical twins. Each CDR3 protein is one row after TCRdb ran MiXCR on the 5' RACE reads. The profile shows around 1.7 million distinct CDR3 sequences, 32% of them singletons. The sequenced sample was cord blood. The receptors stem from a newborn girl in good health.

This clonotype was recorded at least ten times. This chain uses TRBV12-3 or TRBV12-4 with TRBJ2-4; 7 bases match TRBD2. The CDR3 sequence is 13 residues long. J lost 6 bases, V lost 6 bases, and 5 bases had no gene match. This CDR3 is CASRRGRGNIQYF. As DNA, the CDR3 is TGTGCCAGCAGGCGGGGGAGGGGAAACATTCAGTACTTC.

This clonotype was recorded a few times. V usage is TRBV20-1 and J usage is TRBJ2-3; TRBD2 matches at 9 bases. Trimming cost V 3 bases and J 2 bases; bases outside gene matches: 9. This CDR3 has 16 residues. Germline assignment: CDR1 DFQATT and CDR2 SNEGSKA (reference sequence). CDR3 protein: CSARESGGKLTDTQYF. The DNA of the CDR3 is TGCAGTGCTAGGGAGAGCGGGGGGAAACTCACAGATACGCAGTATTTT.

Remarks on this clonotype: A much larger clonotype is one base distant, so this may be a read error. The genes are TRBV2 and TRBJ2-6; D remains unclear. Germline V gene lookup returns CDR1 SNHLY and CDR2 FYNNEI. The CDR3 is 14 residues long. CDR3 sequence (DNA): TGTACCAGCAACGAGTTCTCTGGGGCCAACGTCCTGACTTTC. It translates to CTSNEFSGANVLTF.

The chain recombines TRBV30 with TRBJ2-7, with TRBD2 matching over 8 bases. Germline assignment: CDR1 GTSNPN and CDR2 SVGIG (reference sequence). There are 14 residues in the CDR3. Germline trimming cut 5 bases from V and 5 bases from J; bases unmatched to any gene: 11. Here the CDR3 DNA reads TGTGCCTGGGACGGGGGGGCCAGGTTCCACGAGCAGTACTTC. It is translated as CAWDGGARFHEQYF. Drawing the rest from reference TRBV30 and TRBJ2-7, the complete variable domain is SQTIHQWPATLVQPVGSPLSLECTVEGTSNPNLYWYRQAAGRGLQLLFYSVGIGQISSEVPQNLSASRPQDRQFILSSKKLLLSDSGFYLCAWDGGARFHEQYFGPGTRLTVT.

For the CDR3, the DNA is TGCGCCAGCAGCCCCATGGTCGGGACAGACATTTATGGCTACACCTTC. Encoded protein: CASSPMVGTDIYGYTF. This rearrangement joins TRBV5-1 to TRBJ1-2, with TRBD1 identical over 7 bases. The germline V gene has CDR1 SGHRS and CDR2 YFSETQ. The CDR3 spans 16 residues. Trimming removed 4 bases from V and 5 bases from J; junction bases left unmatched: 14.

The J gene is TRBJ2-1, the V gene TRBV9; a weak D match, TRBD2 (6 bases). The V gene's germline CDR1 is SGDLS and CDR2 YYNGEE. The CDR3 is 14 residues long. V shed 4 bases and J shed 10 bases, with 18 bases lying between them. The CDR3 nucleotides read TGTGCCAGCAGCCTTTCCGGGAGAGACTACGAGCAGTTCTTC. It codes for CASSLSGRDYEQFF.

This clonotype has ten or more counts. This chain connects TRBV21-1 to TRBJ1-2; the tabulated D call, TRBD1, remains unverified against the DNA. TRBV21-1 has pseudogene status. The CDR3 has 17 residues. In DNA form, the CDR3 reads TGTGCCAGCAGCAAAGCACGAAGGGGGCTGCCCAACTATGGCTACACCTTC. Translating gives CASSKARRGLPNYGYTF.

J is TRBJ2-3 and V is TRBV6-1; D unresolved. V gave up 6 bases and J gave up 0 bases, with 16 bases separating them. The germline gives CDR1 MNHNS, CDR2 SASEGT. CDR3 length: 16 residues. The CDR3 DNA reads TGTGCCAGCAGGACCCTTGCTAGTCCTAGCACAGATACGCAGTATTTT. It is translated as CASRTLASPSTDTQYF.

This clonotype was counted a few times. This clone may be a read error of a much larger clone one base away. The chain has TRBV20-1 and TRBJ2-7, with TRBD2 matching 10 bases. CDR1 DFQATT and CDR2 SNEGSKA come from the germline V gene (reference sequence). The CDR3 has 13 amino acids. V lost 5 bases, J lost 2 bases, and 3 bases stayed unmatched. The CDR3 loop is CSAAGTSAYEQYF. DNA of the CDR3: TGCAGTGCTGCCGGGACTAGCGCCTACGAGCAGTACTTC.

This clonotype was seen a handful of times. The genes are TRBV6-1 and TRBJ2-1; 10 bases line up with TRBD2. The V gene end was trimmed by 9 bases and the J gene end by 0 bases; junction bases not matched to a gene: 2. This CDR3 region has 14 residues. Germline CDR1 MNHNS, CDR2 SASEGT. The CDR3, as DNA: TGTGCCAGTACTAGCGGGAACTCCTACAATGAGCAGTTCTTC. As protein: CASTSGNSYNEQFF.

The CDR3 DNA follows: TGTGCCAGCAGCAAGACTAGCGGGAGTGCTTACGAGCAGTACTTC. Translated, it gives CASSKTSGSAYEQYF. The chain uses TRBV28 and TRBJ2-4; TRBD2 matches at 12 bases. The J call is uncertain, as TRBJ2-7 better fits the DNA end. Looked up from germline, CDR1 is MDHEN and CDR2 is SYDVKM. The CDR3 loop spans 15 amino acids.

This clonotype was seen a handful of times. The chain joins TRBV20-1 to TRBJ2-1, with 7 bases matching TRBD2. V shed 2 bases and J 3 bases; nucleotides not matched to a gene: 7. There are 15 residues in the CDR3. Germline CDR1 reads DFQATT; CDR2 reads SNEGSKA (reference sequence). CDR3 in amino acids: CSARWTGGYYNEQFF. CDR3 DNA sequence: TGCAGTGCTAGATGGACGGGAGGATACTACAATGAGCAGTTCTTC.

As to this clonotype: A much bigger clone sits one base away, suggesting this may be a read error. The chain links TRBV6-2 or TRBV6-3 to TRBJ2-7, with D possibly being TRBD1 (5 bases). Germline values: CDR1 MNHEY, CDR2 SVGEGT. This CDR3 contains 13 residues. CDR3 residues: CAGSSDMVYEQYF. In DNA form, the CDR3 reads TGTGCCGGCAGTTCGGACATGGTCTACGAGCAGTACTTC.

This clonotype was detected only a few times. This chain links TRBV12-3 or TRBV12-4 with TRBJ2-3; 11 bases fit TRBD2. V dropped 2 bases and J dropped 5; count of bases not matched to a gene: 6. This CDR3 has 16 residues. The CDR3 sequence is CASSLTRTSGRDTQYF. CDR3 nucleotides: TGTGCCAGCAGTTTAACCCGTACTAGCGGGAGAGATACGCAGTATTTT.

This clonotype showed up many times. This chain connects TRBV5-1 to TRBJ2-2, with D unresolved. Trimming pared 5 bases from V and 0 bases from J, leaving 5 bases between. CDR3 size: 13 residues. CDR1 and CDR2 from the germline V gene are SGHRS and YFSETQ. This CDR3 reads CASSGANTGELFF. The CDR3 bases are TGCGCCAGCAGTGGAGCGAACACCGGGGAGCTGTTTTTT.

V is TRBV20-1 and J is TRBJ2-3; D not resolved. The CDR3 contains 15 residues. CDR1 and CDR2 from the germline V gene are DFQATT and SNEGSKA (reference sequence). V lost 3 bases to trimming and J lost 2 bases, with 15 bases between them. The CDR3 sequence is CSARKAPANTDTQYF. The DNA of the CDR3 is TGCAGTGCTAGGAAAGCACCGGCTAACACAGATACGCAGTATTTT.

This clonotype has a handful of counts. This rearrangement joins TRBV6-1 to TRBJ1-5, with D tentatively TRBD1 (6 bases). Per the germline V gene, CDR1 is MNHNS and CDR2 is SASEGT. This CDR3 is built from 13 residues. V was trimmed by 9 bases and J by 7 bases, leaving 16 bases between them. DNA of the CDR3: TGTGCCAGTACCGGGACACATTACCAGCCCCAGCATTTT. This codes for CASTGTHYQPQHF.

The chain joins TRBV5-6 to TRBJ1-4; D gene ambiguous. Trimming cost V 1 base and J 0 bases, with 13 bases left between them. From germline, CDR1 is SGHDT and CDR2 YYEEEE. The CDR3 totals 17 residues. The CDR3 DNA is TGTGCCAGCAGCTTGAATGGGCTGTTTGCAACTAATGAAAAACTGTTTTTT. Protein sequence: CASSLNGLFATNEKLFF.

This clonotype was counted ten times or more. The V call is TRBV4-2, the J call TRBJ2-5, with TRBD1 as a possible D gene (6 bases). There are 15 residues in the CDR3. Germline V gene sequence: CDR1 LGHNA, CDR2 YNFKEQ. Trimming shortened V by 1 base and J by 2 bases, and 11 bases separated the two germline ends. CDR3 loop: CASSQGDKIQETQYF. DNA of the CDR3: TGTGCCAGCAGCCAAGGGGACAAGATACAAGAGACCCAGTACTTC.

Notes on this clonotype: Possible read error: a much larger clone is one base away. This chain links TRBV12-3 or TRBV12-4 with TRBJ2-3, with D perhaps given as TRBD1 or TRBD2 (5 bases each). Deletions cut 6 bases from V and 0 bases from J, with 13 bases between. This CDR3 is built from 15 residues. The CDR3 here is CASSPRGESTDTQYF. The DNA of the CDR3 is TGTGCCAGCAGCCCCCGGGGCGAGAGCACAGATACGCAGTATTTT.

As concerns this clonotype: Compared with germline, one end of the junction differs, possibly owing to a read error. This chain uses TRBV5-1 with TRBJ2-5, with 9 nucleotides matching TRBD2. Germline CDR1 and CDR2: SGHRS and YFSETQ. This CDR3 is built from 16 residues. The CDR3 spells CVSSLAQRGDQETQYF. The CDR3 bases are TGCGTCAGCAGCTTGGCCCAGCGGGGGGACCAAGAGACCCAGTACTTC.

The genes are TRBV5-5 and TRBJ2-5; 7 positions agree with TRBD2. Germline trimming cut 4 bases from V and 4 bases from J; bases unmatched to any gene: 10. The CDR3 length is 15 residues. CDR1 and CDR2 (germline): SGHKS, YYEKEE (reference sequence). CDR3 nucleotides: TGTGCCAGCAGCCCGGGACTACTCACGGGAGAGACCCAGTACTTC. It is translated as CASSPGLLTGETQYF.

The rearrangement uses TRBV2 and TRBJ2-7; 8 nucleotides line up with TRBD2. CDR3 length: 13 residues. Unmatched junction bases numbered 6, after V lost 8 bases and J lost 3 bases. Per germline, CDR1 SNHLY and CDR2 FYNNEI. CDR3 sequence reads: CASGGLANYEQYF. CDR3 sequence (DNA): TGTGCCAGCGGCGGACTAGCTAACTACGAGCAGTACTTC.

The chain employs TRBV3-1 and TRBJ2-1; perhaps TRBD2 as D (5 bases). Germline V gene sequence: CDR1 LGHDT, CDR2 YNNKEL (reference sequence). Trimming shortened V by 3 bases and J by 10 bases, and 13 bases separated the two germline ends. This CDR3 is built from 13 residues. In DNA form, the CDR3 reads TGTGCCAGCAGCCATCACCGGGATGACGAGCAGTTCTTC. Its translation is CASSHHRDDEQFF.

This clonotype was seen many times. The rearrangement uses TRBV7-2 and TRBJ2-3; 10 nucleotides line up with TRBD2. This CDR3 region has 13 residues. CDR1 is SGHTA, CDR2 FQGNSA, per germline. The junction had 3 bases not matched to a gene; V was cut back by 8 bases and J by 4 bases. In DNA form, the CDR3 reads TGTGCCAGCGGGACTAGCGTTCCAGATACGCAGTATTTT. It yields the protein CASGTSVPDTQYF.